These 5 T cell receptor beta chains were all obtained from the same sample, sequenced in a study of T cell responses to AZD1222 COVID-19 vaccine. Produced via immunoSEQ multiplex PCR; TCRdb's table is partial and in-frame only. The sample carries roughly 100,000 clones, roughly 89% recorded once. The source was peripheral blood, collected on day 0 of AZD1222 vaccination. The receptors come from an adult in good health.

V usage is TRBV13 and J usage is TRBJ2-3; 12 bases agree with TRBD2. V gave up 5 bases and J gave up 3 bases; unmatched junction bases: 6. Germline V gene lookup returns CDR1 PRHDT and CDR2 FYEKMQ (reference sequence). CDR3 size: 16 residues. The CDR3 DNA is TGTGCCAGCAGCCGTCAGACTAGCGGGAGAACAGATACGCAGTATTTT. It translates to CASSRQTSGRTDTQYF.

In nucleotides, the CDR3 is TGTGCCAGCAGCCCCCGTCTGGCCCAGGCGGCCAAAAACATTCAGTACTTC. Protein sequence: CASSPRLAQAAKNIQYF. The rearrangement links TRBV3-1 (or the pseudogene TRBV3-2) to TRBJ2-4; D is uncertain. Germline loops: CDR1 LGHDT, CDR2 YNNKEL (reference sequence). Deletions cut 4 bases from V and 1 base from J, with 17 bases between. The CDR3 has 17 residues.

The chain employs TRBV10-2 and TRBJ1-6; tentative D call: TRBD1 (5 bases). The CDR3 length is 15 residues. The germline CDR1 and CDR2 sequences are WSHSY and SAAADI. Trimming shortened V by 2 bases and J by 2 bases, and 7 bases separated the two germline ends. The CDR3 here is CASSEQDTYNSPLHF. As DNA, the CDR3 is TGCGCCAGCAGTGAGCAGGACACCTATAATTCACCCCTCCACTTT.

The J gene is TRBJ1-3, the V gene TRBV19; possibly TRBD1 for D (5 bases). Germline V lookup: CDR1 LNHDA, CDR2 SQIVND (reference sequence). The CDR3 contains 13 residues. Trimming shortened V by 5 bases and J by 4 bases, and 9 bases separated the two germline ends. This CDR3 reads CASSAGRGNTIYF. CDR3 bases: TGTGCCAGTAGTGCGGGACGAGGAAACACCATATATTTT.

V and J are TRBV7-2 and TRBJ1-5; 8 bases fit TRBD1. Germline V CDR1 and CDR2: SGHTA, FQGNSA. CDR3 length: 16 residues. Losses at the gene ends were 4 bases for V and 4 bases for J; bases not matched to a gene: 9. The CDR3 nucleotides are TGTGCCAGCAGCTCGGGTTTACAGGGGGGAAATCAGCCCCAGCATTTT. Protein sequence: CASSSGLQGGNQPQHF.